The 9 T cell receptor beta chains given below trace back to one sample, sequenced in a study of blood T cell repertoires in COVID-19. The data were produced by immunoSEQ multiplex PCR, yet TCRdb's version contains in-frame clones alone and is incomplete. This table holds under 300,000 clones, roughly nine tenths found once. Sequencing input: PBMCs or T cells enriched from blood (not recorded which). The receptors were gathered from a human donor in a cohort exposed to, infected with or recovered from COVID-19 (not recorded which). The donor label of this sample is uncertain.

The chain employs TRBV6-5 and TRBJ2-7, with no clear D. V lost 0 bases and J lost 2, with 11 bases in between. From germline, CDR1 is MNHEY and CDR2 SVGAGI. The length of the CDR3 is 15 residues. The CDR3 reads CASSYSFTNPYEQYF. As DNA, the CDR3 is TGTGCCAGCAGTTACTCGTTCACAAATCCCTACGAGCAGTACTTC.

The chain uses TRBV24-1 and TRBJ1-2; D possibly corresponds to TRBD1 (5 bases). The CDR3 length is 14 residues. From germline, CDR1 is KGHDR and CDR2 SFDVKD. The V end was cut by 4 bases, the J end by 6 bases, with 14 bases between. CDR3 residues: CATSDPWRGHGYTF. In nucleotides, the CDR3 is TGTGCCACCAGTGACCCGTGGAGGGGTCATGGCTACACCTTC.

This chain joins TRBV29-1 and TRBJ2-3; D is uncertain. The ends were cut back, 4 bases at V and 0 bases at J, with 11 bases in the middle. This CDR3 region has 14 residues. Germline CDR1 reads SQVTM; CDR2 reads ANQGSEA. The CDR3, as DNA: TGCAGCGTTGTTGGGCAGATGAGCACAGATACGCAGTATTTT. As protein: CSVVGQMSTDTQYF.

This clone was found once. This sequence joins TRBV15 and TRBJ1-2; maybe TRBD1 (6 bases). Germline V gives CDR1 LNHNV, CDR2 YYDKDF (reference sequence). This CDR3 is built from 16 residues. The V end was cut by 0 bases, the J end by 5 bases, with 16 bases between. The CDR3 region has the DNA TGTGCCACCAGCAGAGATAAACAACAGGGAAGATATGGCTACACCTTC. This sequence encodes CATSRDKQQGRYGYTF.

Concerning this clone: Other DNA sequences within the sample encode an identical CDR3. This sequence joins TRBV9 and TRBJ1-2, with 7 positions matching TRBD1. Germline-derived CDR1 and CDR2 are SGDLS and YYNGEE. The CDR3 has 14 amino acids. V lost 0 bases and J lost 4; bases outside the gene matches: 3. The CDR3 spells CASSVEDRSYGYTF. The CDR3 nucleotides are TGTGCCAGCAGCGTAGAGGACAGGTCCTATGGCTACACCTTC.

The rearrangement joins TRBV27 to TRBJ2-3; weak D call: TRBD2 (7 bases). Trimming cost V 6 bases and J 2 bases, with 15 bases left between them. The CDR3 has 15 amino acids. Germline CDR1 is MNHEY and CDR2 is SMNVEV (reference sequence). CDR3 amino acids: CASRPQGGYTDTQYF. CDR3 sequence (DNA): TGTGCCAGCAGGCCACAGGGAGGGTACACAGATACGCAGTATTTT.

V is TRBV7-9 and J is TRBJ1-2, with a tentative D call TRBD1 (5 bases). The CDR3 is 14 amino acids. Germline CDR1 and CDR2: SEHNR and FQNEAQ (reference sequence). V lost 8 bases and J lost 7, with 20 bases in between. The CDR3 bases are TGTGCCAGCCTCCCAATTCCAGGGAATGCTGGCTACACCTTC. Its protein is CASLPIPGNAGYTF.

This chain connects TRBV29-1 to TRBJ2-1, with TRBD2 matching 8 bases. After removal of 4 bases from V and 4 bases from J, the junction contained 9 bases not matched to a gene. Germline-derived CDR1 and CDR2 are SQVTM and ANQGSEA. CDR3 length: 15 amino acids. In nucleotides, the CDR3 is TGCAGCGTTGGGGCTAGCGGGCGAATTTACAATGAGCAGTTCTTC. It encodes CSVGASGRIYNEQFF.

This chain joins TRBV6-1 and TRBJ1-4, with D unclear. The V and J ends lost 3 bases and 7 bases respectively, with 6 bases between them. This CDR3 is built from 12 residues. Germline V gene sequence: CDR1 MNHNS, CDR2 SASEGT. Written as DNA, the CDR3 is TGTGCCAGCAGTGAGTTGCGTGAAAAACTGTTTTTT. The encoded protein is CASSELREKLFF.